This T cell receptor beta chain was captured by sequencing in a study of control samples from healthy donors and cancer patients. Germline CDR1 and CDR2: LGHNA and YSLEER. V trimming: 0 bases; J trimming: 1 base; junction bases outside the gene matches: 2. The CDR3 extends over 16 amino acids. The repertoire was sequenced with immunoSEQ multiplex PCR; TCRdb's copy has only in-frame clones and lacks some. The table has 65,000 to 90,000 clones, roughly 89% seen once. V and J are TRBV4-3 and TRBJ2-3, with TRBD1 matching over 9 bases. Sequencing used PBMCs. This TCR was recovered from a woman in her fifties or sixties with colorectal cancer. The CDR3 DNA is TGCGCCAGCAGCCAAGAAAGGGACAGGGGCACAGATACGCAGTATTTT. Translated: CASSQERDRGTDTQYF.